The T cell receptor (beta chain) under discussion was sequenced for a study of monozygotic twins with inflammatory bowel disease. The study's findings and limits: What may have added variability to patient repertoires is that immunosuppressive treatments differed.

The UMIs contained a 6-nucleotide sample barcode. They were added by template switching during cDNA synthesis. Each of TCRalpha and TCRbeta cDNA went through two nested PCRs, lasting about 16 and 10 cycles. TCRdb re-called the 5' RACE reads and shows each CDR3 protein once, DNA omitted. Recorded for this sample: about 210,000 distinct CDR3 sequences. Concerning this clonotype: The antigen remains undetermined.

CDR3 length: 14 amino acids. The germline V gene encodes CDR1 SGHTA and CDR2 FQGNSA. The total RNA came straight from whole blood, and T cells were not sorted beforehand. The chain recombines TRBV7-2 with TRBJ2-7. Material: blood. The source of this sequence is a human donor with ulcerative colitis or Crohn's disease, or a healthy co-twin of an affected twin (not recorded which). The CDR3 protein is CASSSQRGFVEQYF.